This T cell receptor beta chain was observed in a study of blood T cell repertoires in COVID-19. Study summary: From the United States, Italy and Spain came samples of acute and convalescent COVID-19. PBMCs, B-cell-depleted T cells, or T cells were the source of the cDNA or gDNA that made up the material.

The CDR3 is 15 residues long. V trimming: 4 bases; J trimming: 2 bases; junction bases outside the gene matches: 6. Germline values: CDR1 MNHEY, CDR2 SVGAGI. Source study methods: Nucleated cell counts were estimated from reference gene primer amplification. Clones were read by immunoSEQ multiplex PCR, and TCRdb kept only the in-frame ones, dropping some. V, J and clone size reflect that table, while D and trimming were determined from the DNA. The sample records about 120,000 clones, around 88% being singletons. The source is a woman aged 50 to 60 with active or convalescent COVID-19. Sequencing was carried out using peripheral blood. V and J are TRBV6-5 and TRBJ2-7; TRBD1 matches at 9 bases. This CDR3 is CASSFLTGGTYEQYF. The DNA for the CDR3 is TGTGCCAGCAGTTTTTTGACAGGGGGGACCTACGAGCAGTACTTC.